This T cell receptor beta chain was sequenced for a study of shared clonotypes between healthy human individuals. The assay was immunoSEQ multiplex PCR, and TCRdb's table has in-frame clones only and misses some. The table records 2.3 million or so clones, about 92% of them present only once. Sequencing was done on a sample of naive CD4+ T cells from PBMCs. Subset specified: CD45RA+ positively selected. The receptor was isolated from a man between 18 and 29 years old in good health. Some clones in this sample may be carry-over from other donors' samples.

The CDR3 spells CAWRRLETQYF. DNA for the CDR3: TGTGCCTGGAGGCGTTTGGAGACCCAGTACTTC. The rearrangement links TRBV30 to TRBJ2-5; D is undetermined. The germline V gene has CDR1 GTSNPN and CDR2 SVGIG (reference sequence). The length of the CDR3 is 11 residues. V was clipped by 3 bases and J by 5 bases, with 7 bases between them. The entire variable domain, with the rest obtained from reference TRBV30 and TRBJ2-5, is as follows: SQTIHQWPATLVQPVGSPLSLECTVEGTSNPNLYWYRQAAGRGLQLLFYSVGIGQISSEVPQNLSASRPQDRQFILSSKKLLLSDSGFYLCAWRRLETQYFGPGTRLLVL.